Sequencing of this T cell receptor beta chain was carried out in a study of blood T cell repertoires in COVID-19. Profiling relied on immunoSEQ multiplex PCR, and the TCRdb table lists in-frame clones only, not all of them. This table has around 98,000 clones, 65% to 90% appearing once. The CDR3 consists of 13 residues. CDR1 is MDHEN and CDR2 is SYDVKM in the germline V gene. V was clipped by 8 bases and J by 10 bases; unmatched bases: 8. The sample consisted of peripheral blood. The V call is TRBV28, the J call TRBJ1-6, with TRBD1 identical over 7 bases. This TCR derives from a man aged 70 or older with active or convalescent COVID-19. In nucleotides, the CDR3 is TGTGCCAGCGGCGGGACAGCGACCTCACCCCTCCACTTT. Its translation is CASGGTATSPLHF. The whole variable domain, remainder taken from reference TRBV28 and TRBJ1-6, is DVKVTQSSRYLVKRTGEKVFLECVQDMDHENMFWYRQDPGLGLRLIYFSYDVKMKEKGDIPEGYSVSREKKERFSLILESASTNQTSMYLCASGGTATSPLHFGNGTRLTVT.